This TCR beta chain emerged from a study of blood T cell repertoires in COVID-19. Libraries were prepared by immunoSEQ multiplex PCR; TCRdb keeps only in-frame clonotypes and omits some of them. The sample lists 150,000 to 200,000 clones, around 85% occurring once. The V gene end was trimmed by 4 bases and the J gene end by 1 base; junction bases not matched to a gene: 4. The CDR3 has 14 amino acids. CDR1 and CDR2 (germline): SGHRS, YFSETQ. Sequencing input: peripheral blood. The chain employs TRBV5-1 and TRBJ1-1; TRBD1 agrees at 7 bases. The TCR sequence derives from a man in his 60s with acute or convalescent COVID-19. The CDR3 loop reads CASSDPGGNTEAFF. CDR3 nucleotides: TGCGCCAGCAGCGACCCAGGGGGGAACACTGAAGCTTTCTTT.